This paragraph covers one T cell receptor (beta chain) sequence. Its target is unknown. It was with 60 Vbeta and 13 Jbeta primers that the PCR ran. Data came from immunoSEQ multiplex PCR; TCRdb stores just in-frame clones and leaves some out. The sample carries 150,000 to 200,000 clones, over 75% recorded once. This sample is drawn from a study of cytomegalovirus exposure and HLA in healthy donors. The CDR3 runs to 15 residues. CDR1 is SNHLY and CDR2 is FYNNEI in the germline V gene. V lost 4 bases to trimming and J lost 7 bases; unmatched junction nucleotides: 8. Study-wide points: The presence/absence work took it that sequencing depth was about the same across donors.

Source material: PBMCs. The chain employs TRBV2 and TRBJ2-1; 9 bases match TRBD2. The TCR originated in a woman under 40 in good health and CMV-seronegative. The CDR3 sequence: CASSATSGPWNEQFF. The CDR3 DNA sequence: TGTGCCAGCAGTGCGACTAGCGGTCCTTGGAATGAGCAGTTCTTC. The full variable domain, completed using reference TRBV2 and TRBJ2-1, is EPEVTQTPSHQVTQMGQEVILRCVPISNHLYFYWYRQILGQKVEFLVSFYNNEISEKSEIFDDQFSVERPDGSNFTLKIRSTKLEDSAMYFCASSATSGPWNEQFFGPGTRLTVL.